This T cell receptor beta chain was captured in a study of T-cell memory formation after mild COVID-19. At the level of the study: Largely donor-specific TCR clusters were found. Findings and limits, study-wide: Some responding clones appeared in pre-infection memory, suggesting cross-reactive memory joined. CD4+ contracting clones were found mainly in CM and EM, and CD8+ ones in EMRA.

This clonotype was counted many times. Its antigen remains unidentified. Employing constant-segment primers, 5'RACE generated TCR alpha and TCR beta cDNA libraries bearing sample barcodes and UMIs. TCRdb reanalysed the 5' RACE reads using MiXCR and keeps one entry per CDR3 protein. Of some 320,000 distinct CDR3 sequences detected, roughly an eighth appear once; the ten largest clones hold 21%. Sequenced: PBMCs or a T cell subset sorted from them (not recorded which). The clonotype originates from a man younger than 30 who had mild COVID-19 (a few samples of this study predate the infection). Cell type and time point are not known.

The CDR3 reads CASSPGSSSYNEQFF. CDR3 coding DNA: TGCGCCAGCAGCCCCGGTTCTAGCTCCTACAATGAGCAGTTCTTC. This chain uses TRBV4-3 with TRBJ2-1, with D uncertain. The CDR3 has 15 residues. Deletions cut 4 bases from V and 0 bases from J, with 10 bases between. Germline V gene sequence: CDR1 LGHNA, CDR2 YSLEER.